The clone carrying this T cell receptor (beta chain) appeared many times. No antigen is known for it. This specimen belongs to a study of T cell clonality in common variable immunodeficiency. Findings of the study overall: Common variable immunodeficiency TCR beta sequences reportedly had fewer deletions and N-nucleotide insertions. Fewer TCRbeta clones were shared among CVID subjects than controls. Compared with healthy controls, CVID subjects showed increased TCRbeta clonality, mostly in about a third.

Both groups were predominantly of Caucasian heritage. Replacement immunoglobulin had been given to every CVID subject for at least one year. This table comes from immunoSEQ multiplex PCR, and its TCRdb copy is limited to in-frame clones, with some not included. The repertoire yields about 26,000 clones, none seen only once; the top ten contain approximately 22%. This clonotype was sampled from a human donor with common variable immunodeficiency. Specimen: peripheral blood mononuclear cells.

The CDR3 is CASSISRSGANVLTF. The sequenced part of the CDR3 DNA is TGTGCCAGTAGTATTTCCCGGTCTGGGGCCAACGTC. J is TRBJ2-6 and V is TRBV19, with D unresolved. The missing CDR3 end, 3 residues past where the read stops, is filled in from the germline J gene. V lost 3 bases and J 1 base, leaving 7 bases between the germline ends. The CDR3 loop spans 15 amino acids. CDR1 and CDR2 (germline): LNHDA, SQIVND (reference sequence).